The following is a T cell receptor beta chain sequence with its context. This clone's antigen is unknown. Base qualities were left out, and no much larger clone turns up one base away. Library construction relied on PCR. The data were produced on an Illumina HiSeq 2500. To normalize quantification of the TCRbeta repertoire, the TCR libraries were built with molecular barcoding that relied on unique molecular identifiers. TCRdb reworked the public reads: Q25 trimming with fastp, MiXCR clone assembly, productive beta chains retained. Each entry merges the rows of one CDR3 protein and shows their most common DNA and genes. Here the sample has 400,000 to 500,000 distinct CDR3 sequences; approximately 10% occur a single time. Jointly, the top ten make up roughly 6% of the sample. The sample comes from a study of T-cell reconstitution after alpha-beta-depleted transplantation in children (dated by TCRdb to 2016 to 2017). In terms of the full investigation: Using TCR repertoire profiling, the study quantitatively followed how T-cell immune reconstitution unfolded in children after TCRalphabeta/CD19-depleted allogeneic hematopoietic cell transplantation.

Per the germline V gene, ENHRY is the CDR1 and SYGVKD is the CDR2. Cut back by 11 bases and 0 bases, the V and J ends lie 12 bases apart. The CDR3 numbers 13 residues from cysteine through phenylalanine. This entry keeps only the CDR3 DNA: 39 bases, framed from base 1. The TCR comes from a human donor who donated a stem cell graft to a child with acute myeloid leukemia. This chain joins TRBV10-3 to TRBJ2-3; the D gene is possibly TRBD2, with 5 bases matching. The sample here was PBMCs from the stem cell graft donor, taken from the stem cell graft. The nucleotide sequence reads TGTGCCCTCGGGGTAGCGAGCACAGATACGCAGTATTTT. Its protein product is CALGVASTDTQYF.